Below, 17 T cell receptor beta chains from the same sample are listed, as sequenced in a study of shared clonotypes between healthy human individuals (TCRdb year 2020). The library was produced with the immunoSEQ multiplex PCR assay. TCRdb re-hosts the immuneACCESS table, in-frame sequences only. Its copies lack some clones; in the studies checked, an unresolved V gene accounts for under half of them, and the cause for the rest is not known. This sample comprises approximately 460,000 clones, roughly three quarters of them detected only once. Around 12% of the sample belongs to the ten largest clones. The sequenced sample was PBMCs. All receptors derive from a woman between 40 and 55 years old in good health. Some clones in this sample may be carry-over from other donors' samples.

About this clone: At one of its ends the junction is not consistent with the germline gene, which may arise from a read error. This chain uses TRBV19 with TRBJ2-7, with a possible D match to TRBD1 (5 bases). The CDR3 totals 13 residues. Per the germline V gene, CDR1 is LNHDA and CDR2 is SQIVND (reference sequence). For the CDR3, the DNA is TGCGCCAGTAGGAAAACAGGCGCCTACGAGCAGTACTTC. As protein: CASRKTGAYEQYF. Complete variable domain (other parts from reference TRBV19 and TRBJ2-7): DGGITQSPKYLFRKEGQNVTLSCEQNLNHDAMYWYRQDPGQGLRLIYYSQIVNDFQKGDIAEGYSVSREKKESFPLTVTSAQKNPTAFYLCASRKTGAYEQYFGPGTRLTVT.

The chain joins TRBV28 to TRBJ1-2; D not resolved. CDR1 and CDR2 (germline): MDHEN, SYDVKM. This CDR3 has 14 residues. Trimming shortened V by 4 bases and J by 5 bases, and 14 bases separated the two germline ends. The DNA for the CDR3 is TGTGCCAGCAGTTACGGTCGGAATTCATATGGCTACACCTTC. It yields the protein CASSYGRNSYGYTF.

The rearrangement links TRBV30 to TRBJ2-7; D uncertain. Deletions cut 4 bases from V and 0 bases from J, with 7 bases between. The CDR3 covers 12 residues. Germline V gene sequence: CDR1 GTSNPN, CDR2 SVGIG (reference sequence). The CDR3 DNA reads TGTGCCTGGACTAAGGGCTCCTACGAGCAGTACTTC. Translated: CAWTKGSYEQYF.

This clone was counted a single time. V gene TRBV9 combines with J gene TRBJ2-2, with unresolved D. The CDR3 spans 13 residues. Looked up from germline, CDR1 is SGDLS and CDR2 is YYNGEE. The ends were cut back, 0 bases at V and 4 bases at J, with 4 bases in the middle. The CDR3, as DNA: TGTGCCAGCAGCGTAGCATTCACCGGGGAGCTGTTTTTT. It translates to CASSVAFTGELFF.

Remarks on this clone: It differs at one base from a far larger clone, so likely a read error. The CDR3: CSVEQGRVETQYF. DNA of the CDR3: TGCAGCGTTGAACAAGGGCGGGTCGAGACCCAGTACTTC. The chain combines TRBV29-1 with TRBJ2-5; a weak D match, TRBD2 (5 bases). Trimming stripped 2 bases from V and 5 bases from J, with 12 bases between. The CDR3 is 13 amino acids. Germline CDR1 SQVTM, CDR2 ANQGSEA.

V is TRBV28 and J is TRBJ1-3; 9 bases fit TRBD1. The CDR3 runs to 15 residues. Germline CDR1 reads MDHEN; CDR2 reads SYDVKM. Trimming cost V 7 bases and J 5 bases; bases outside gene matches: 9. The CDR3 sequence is CASTHGDRARNTIYF. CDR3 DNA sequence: TGTGCCAGCACGCACGGGGACAGGGCTAGAAACACCATATATTTT.

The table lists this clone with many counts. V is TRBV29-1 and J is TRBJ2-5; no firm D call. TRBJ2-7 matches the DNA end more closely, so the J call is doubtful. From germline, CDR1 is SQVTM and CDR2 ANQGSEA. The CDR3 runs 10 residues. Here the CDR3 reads CSALSYEQYF. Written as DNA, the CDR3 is TGCAGCGCCCTCTCCTACGAGCAGTACTTC.

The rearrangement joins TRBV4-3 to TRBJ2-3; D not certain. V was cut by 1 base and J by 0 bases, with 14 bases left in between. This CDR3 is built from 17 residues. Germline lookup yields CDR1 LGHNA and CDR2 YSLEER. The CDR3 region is CASSQVSVLTSTDTQYF. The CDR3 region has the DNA TGCGCCAGCAGCCAAGTATCGGTTCTAACTAGCACAGATACGCAGTATTTT.

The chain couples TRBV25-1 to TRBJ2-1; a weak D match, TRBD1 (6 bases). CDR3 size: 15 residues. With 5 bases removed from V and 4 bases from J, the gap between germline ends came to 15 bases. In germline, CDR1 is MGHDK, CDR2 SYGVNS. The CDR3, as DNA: TGTGCCAGCAGTAACAGGCGGACAGCGTACAATGAGCAGTTCTTC. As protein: CASSNRRTAYNEQFF.

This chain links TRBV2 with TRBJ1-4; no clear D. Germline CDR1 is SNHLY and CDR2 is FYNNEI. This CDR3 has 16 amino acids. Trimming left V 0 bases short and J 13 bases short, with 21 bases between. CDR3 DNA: TGTGCCAGCAGTGAAGCCTTAGGGCAGCGAGGTGTTTCACTGTTTTTT. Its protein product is CASSEALGQRGVSLFF.

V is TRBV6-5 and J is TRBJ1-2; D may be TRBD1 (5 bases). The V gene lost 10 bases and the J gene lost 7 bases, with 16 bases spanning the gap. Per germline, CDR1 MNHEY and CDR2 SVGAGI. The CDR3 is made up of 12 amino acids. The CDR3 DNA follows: TGTGCCACCAGCCCGCAGGGCCGTGGCTACACCTTC. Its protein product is CATSPQGRGYTF.

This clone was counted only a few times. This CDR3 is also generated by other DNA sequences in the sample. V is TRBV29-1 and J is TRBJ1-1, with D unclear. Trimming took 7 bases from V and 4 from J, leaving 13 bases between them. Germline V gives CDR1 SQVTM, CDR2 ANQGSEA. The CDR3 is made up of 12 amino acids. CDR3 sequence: CSAEQETTEAFF. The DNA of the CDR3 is TGCAGCGCCGAGCAGGAGACCACTGAAGCTTTCTTT.

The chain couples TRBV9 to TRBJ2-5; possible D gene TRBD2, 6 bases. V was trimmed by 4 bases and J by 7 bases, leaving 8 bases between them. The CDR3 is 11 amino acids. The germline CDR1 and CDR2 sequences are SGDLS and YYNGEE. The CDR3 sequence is CASSPGGTQYF. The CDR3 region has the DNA TGTGCCAGCAGCCCCGGGGGGACCCAGTACTTC. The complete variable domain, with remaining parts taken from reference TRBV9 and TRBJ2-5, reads DSGVTQTPKHLITATGQRVTLRCSPRSGDLSVYWYQQSLDQGLQFLIQYYNGEERAKGNILERFSAQQFPDLHSELNLSSLELGDSALYFCASSPGGTQYFGPGTRLLVL.

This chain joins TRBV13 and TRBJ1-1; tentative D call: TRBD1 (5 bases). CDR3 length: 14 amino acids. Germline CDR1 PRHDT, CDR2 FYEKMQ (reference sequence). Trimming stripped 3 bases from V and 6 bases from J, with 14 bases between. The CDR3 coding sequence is TGTGCCAGCAGCTTGGGGGAGTGGGTCGCTGAAGCTTTCTTT. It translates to CASSLGEWVAEAFF.

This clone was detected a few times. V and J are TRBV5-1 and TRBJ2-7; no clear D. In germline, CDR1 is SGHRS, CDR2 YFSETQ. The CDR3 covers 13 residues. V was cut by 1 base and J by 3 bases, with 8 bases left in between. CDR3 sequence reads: CASSLRENYEQYF. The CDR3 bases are TGCGCCAGCAGCTTGAGGGAAAACTACGAGCAGTACTTC.

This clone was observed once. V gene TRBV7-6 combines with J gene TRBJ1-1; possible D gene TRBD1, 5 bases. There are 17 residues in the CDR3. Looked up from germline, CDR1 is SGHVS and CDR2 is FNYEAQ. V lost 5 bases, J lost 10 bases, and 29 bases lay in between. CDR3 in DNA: TGTGCCAGCAGCCCGACGCATGGGGGGACCAGGACATTGCCAGCTTTCTTT. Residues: CASSPTHGGTRTLPAFF.

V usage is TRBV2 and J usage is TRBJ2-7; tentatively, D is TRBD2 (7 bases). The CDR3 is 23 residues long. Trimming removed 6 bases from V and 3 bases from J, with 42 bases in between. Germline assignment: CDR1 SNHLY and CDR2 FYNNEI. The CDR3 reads CASRIDQEPTVVGGGTRSYEQYF. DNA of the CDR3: TGTGCCAGCAGAATCGACCAAGAACCAACGGTTGTGGGGGGGGGCACGAGGAGCTACGAGCAGTACTTC.